The 9 T cell receptor beta chains in this list originate from one sample, sequenced in a study of T cell responses to AZD1222 COVID-19 vaccine. The method was immunoSEQ multiplex PCR; TCRdb's version includes in-frame clones alone and lacks a portion of them. The table lists 65,000 to 70,000 clones, about three quarters of them singletons. Sequenced here: peripheral blood, sampled on day 0 of AZD1222 vaccination. These receptors all come from an adult in good health.

The chain combines TRBV9 with TRBJ2-1; D is perhaps TRBD2 (7 bases). The length of the CDR3 is 15 residues. CDR1 is SGDLS and CDR2 is YYNGEE in the germline V gene. V shed 0 bases and J shed 2 bases, with 9 bases lying between them. CDR3 sequence (DNA): TGTGCCAGCAGCGTAGGGCGGGGGCCCTACAATGAGCAGTTCTTC. This gives the protein CASSVGRGPYNEQFF. Using reference TRBV9 and TRBJ2-1 for the parts outside the CDR3, the full variable domain is DSGVTQTPKHLITATGQRVTLRCSPRSGDLSVYWYQQSLDQGLQFLIQYYNGEERAKGNILERFSAQQFPDLHSELNLSSLELGDSALYFCASSVGRGPYNEQFFGPGTRLTVL.

This clone appeared a few times. This chain connects TRBV14 to TRBJ2-7, with a tentative D call TRBD2 (5 bases). Between the trimmed V and J ends, which lost 1 base and 4 bases, there was a span of 11 bases. The CDR3 consists of 14 residues. The germline gives CDR1 SGHDN, CDR2 FVKESK. The CDR3 region has the DNA TGTGCCAGCAGCCAAGTATTGCGAGGGTACGAGCAGTACTTC. Protein: CASSQVLRGYEQYF.

The chain combines TRBV23-1 with TRBJ1-5; 8 bases align to TRBD1. TRBV23-1 is designated an ORF whose function remains uncertain. The V gene end was trimmed by 5 bases and the J gene end by 4 bases; junction bases not matched to a gene: 10. The CDR3 loop spans 16 amino acids. CDR3 bases: TGCGCCAGCAGTAACCCGACAGGGGCTCCTAATCAGCCCCAGCATTTT. Protein: CASSNPTGAPNQPQHF.

The chain links TRBV3-1 (or the pseudogene TRBV3-2) to TRBJ2-1; D is unresolved. Germline CDR1 is LGHDT and CDR2 is YNNKEL (reference sequence). Trimming took off 7 bases at V and 1 base at J, with 11 bases between the two ends. This CDR3 is 14 amino acids long. The CDR3: CASTPGRSYNEQFF. The CDR3 DNA is TGTGCCAGCACTCCCGGGCGGTCCTACAATGAGCAGTTCTTC.

This clone was found a few times. This rearrangement joins TRBV7-2 to TRBJ2-5, with 8 nucleotides matching TRBD2. CDR1 is SGHTA, CDR2 FQGNSA, per germline. Unmatched junction bases numbered 2, after V lost 1 base and J lost 1 base. This CDR3 has 15 residues. For the CDR3, the DNA is TGTGCCAGCAGCTTAGAGGCGGGGGGCCAAGAGACCCAGTACTTC. Its protein product is CASSLEAGGQETQYF.

This chain connects TRBV29-1 to TRBJ2-1, with D hard to call. CDR3 length equals 13 residues. Germline CDR1 and CDR2: SQVTM and ANQGSEA. CDR3 DNA: TGCAGTATTGGGCGAGGCTCCTACAATGAGCAGTTCTTC. Amino acids: CSIGRGSYNEQFF.

This clone was counted once. The chain uses TRBV5-5 and TRBJ1-1; D is possibly TRBD1 (6 bases). The V and J ends lost 2 bases and 6 bases respectively, with 11 bases between them. The CDR3 runs to 13 residues. CDR1 SGHKS and CDR2 YYEKEE come from the germline V gene (reference sequence). As DNA, the CDR3 is TGTGCCAGCAGCTTTCAGGGGCGGGCTGAAGCTTTCTTT. Protein sequence: CASSFQGRAEAFF.

A single count supports this clone. The chain links TRBV5-8 to TRBJ2-3, with 13 positions matching TRBD2. Per germline, CDR1 SGHTS and CDR2 YDEGEE. The ends lost 4 bases at V and 1 base at J; junction bases unmatched: 3. CDR3 length: 16 residues. The CDR3 DNA is TGTGCCAGCAGCCTAGGGACTAGCGGGGGCACAGATACGCAGTATTTT. This translates into CASSLGTSGGTDTQYF.

The CDR3, as DNA: TGTGCCAGCTCTGAGGGGGTCGGAAATGGGGCAGATACGCAGTATTTT. It translates to CASSEGVGNGADTQYF. This chain uses TRBV18 with TRBJ2-3; tentative D call: TRBD1 (6 bases). The V gene's germline CDR1 is KGHSH and CDR2 LQKENI. Trimming removed 6 bases from V and 4 bases from J, with 20 bases in between. The CDR3 has 16 amino acids.